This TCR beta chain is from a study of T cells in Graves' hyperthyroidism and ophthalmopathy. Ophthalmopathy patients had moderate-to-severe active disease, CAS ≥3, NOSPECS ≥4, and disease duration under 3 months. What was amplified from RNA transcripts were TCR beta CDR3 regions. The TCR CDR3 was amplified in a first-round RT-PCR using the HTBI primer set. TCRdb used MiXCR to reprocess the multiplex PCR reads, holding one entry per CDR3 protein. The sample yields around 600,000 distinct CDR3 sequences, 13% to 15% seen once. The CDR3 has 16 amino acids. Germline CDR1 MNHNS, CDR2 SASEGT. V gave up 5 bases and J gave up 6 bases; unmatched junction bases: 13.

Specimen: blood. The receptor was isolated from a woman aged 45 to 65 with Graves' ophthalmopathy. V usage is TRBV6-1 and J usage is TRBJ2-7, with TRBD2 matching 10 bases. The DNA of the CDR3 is TGTGCCAGCAGTCGAACCCGGGCTAGCGGGAGTGGCGAGCAGTACTTC. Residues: CASSRTRASGSGEQYF.